This TCR beta chain was documented in a study of T cell changes during pregnancy in multiple sclerosis. The CDR3 covers 17 residues. Trimming pared 0 bases from V and 4 bases from J, leaving 15 bases between. Germline CDR1 LGHNA, CDR2 YSLEER. Data came from immunoSEQ multiplex PCR; TCRdb stores just in-frame clones and leaves some out. There are tens of thousands of clones in the sample; 91% occur only once, and over 1% lies in the top ten. The specimen comprised peripheral blood, sampled after pregnancy. The chain couples TRBV4-3 to TRBJ2-2, with TRBD2 as a possible D gene (7 bases). The sequence was collected from a female donor in good health, enrolled as a control in a pregnancy study. In DNA, the CDR3 is TGCGCCAGCAGCCAAGATGGGGGGGCGCGTAGCACCGGGGAGCTGTTTTTT. This translates into CASSQDGGARSTGELFF.